This TCR beta chain comes out of a study of blood T cell repertoires in COVID-19. The assay was immunoSEQ multiplex PCR, and TCRdb's table has in-frame clones only and misses some. The sample contains 35,000 to 55,000 clones, approximately 85% of which appear only once. The source is a woman in her 70s in a cohort sampled during active COVID-19. Material for sequencing was peripheral blood.

As DNA, the CDR3 is TGTGCCAGCAGTGAGGCCCCGCGCGGAAGCGGGAGAAGAGAGACCCAGTACTTC. It encodes CASSEAPRGSGRRETQYF. The chain combines TRBV6-1 with TRBJ2-5, with 8 positions matching TRBD2. Germline CDR1 is MNHNS and CDR2 is SASEGT. With 3 bases clipped from V and 4 bases from J, the junction kept 16 bases outside the gene matches. This CDR3 has 18 amino acids.